Each of the 2 T cell receptor beta chains below was sequenced from the same sample in a study of blood T cells in healthy people across ages (dated by TCRdb to between 2014 and 2016). The library was built by means of 5' RACE. The data were produced on an Illumina HiSeq 2500. A second about 7 to 12 cycle PCR used a sample-barcoded 5' primer and a J-beta primer mix. TCRdb reworked the public reads: Q25 trimming with fastp, MiXCR clone assembly, productive beta chains retained. Rows with a matching CDR3 protein are joined into one entry that keeps the most common DNA and genes. The sample records around 1,000,000 distinct CDR3 sequences, about 25% of which are singletons. About 0.72% of the sample belongs to the ten largest clones. These data were also reused for a study on T cells of mothers and their children.

The specimen sequenced was blood. The source is a girl aged 2-10 years in good health.

This clonotype was observed a few times. This sequence joins TRBV6-5 and TRBJ1-2; the D is unclear. Deletions cut 5 bases from V and 1 base from J, with 8 bases between. CDR3 length: 13 residues. Germline-derived CDR1 and CDR2 are MNHEY and SVGAGI. Written as DNA, the CDR3 is TGTGCCAGCAGTCGACACCGTAACTATGGCTACACCTTC. This translates into CASSRHRNYGYTF.

This clonotype was observed a few times. This chain links TRBV24-1 with TRBJ2-2, with D perhaps matching TRBD1 or TRBD2 (5 bases each). CDR3 length equals 12 residues. V was clipped by 9 bases and J by 5 bases, with 9 bases between them. Germline loops: CDR1 KGHDR, CDR2 SFDVKD. The CDR3 protein is CATQGETGELFF. As DNA, the CDR3 is TGTGCCACCCAGGGAGAGACCGGGGAGCTGTTTTTT.